This is a list of T cell receptor beta chains from one sample in a study of vaccination and CD4 T cells after COVID-19. TCRdb reprocessed the PCR reads with MiXCR, giving one entry per CDR3 protein. The table includes approximately 19,000 distinct CDR3 sequences, around three fifths detected once. No antigen is known for these receptors. The sequenced sample consisted of CD4+ T cells from blood, cultured in vitro. The receptors derive from a human donor who had recovered from COVID-19. CDR3s include the opening cysteine and the closing phenylalanine or tryptophan. Each record gives: clone size, V gene, D gene, J gene, CDR3 DNA, CDR3 protein. A D gene is named only where the DNA matches it firmly. Rows give clone size only sometimes, using once, few, many, or a class for an expanded clone.

abundance: few; v_gene: TRBV6-2/TRBV6-3; d_gene: NA; j_gene: TRBJ2-7; CDR3nt: TGTGCCAGCAGTTACGGGGTTGGCGAGCAGTACTTC; CDR3aa: CASSYGVGEQYF
abundance: NA; v_gene: TRBV14; d_gene: TRBD1; j_gene: TRBJ1-1; CDR3nt: TGTGCCAGCAGCCTACGGACAGGGGGCCACACTGAAGCTTTCTTT; CDR3aa: CASSLRTGGHTEAFF
abundance: once; v_gene: TRBV5-5; d_gene: NA; j_gene: TRBJ1-1; CDR3nt: TGTGCCAGCAGCTTGGCCCCAGGGAGGGGGAGTACTGAAGCTTTCTTT; CDR3aa: CASSLAPGRGSTEAFF
abundance: NA; v_gene: TRBV11-3; d_gene: NA; j_gene: TRBJ1-1; CDR3nt: TGTGCCAGCAGCTTCTTCTGGGGTAGCGGTGGGCAGGCGACTGAAGCTTTCTTT; CDR3aa: CASSFFWGSGGQATEAFF
abundance: NA; v_gene: TRBV11-1; d_gene: NA; j_gene: TRBJ2-3; CDR3nt: TGTGCCAGCAGCCCCCGACTCTCGGCCAACCAAGATACGCAGTATTTT; CDR3aa: CASSPRLSANQDTQYF
abundance: NA; v_gene: TRBV5-5; d_gene: NA; j_gene: TRBJ1-5; CDR3nt: TGTGCCAGCAGCTTACTAAGGGAGAGTCAGCCCCAGCATTTT; CDR3aa: CASSLLRESQPQHF
abundance: NA; v_gene: TRBV7-3; d_gene: NA; j_gene: TRBJ1-6; CDR3nt: TGTGCCAGCAGCCTGGCCGGGACGCCCAATTCACCCCTCCACTTT; CDR3aa: CASSLAGTPNSPLHF
abundance: NA; v_gene: TRBV7-2; d_gene: NA; j_gene: TRBJ1-2; CDR3nt: TGTGCCAGCAGCAGAGGGGTTGGCTACACCTTC; CDR3aa: CASSRGVGYTF
abundance: NA; v_gene: TRBV6-1; d_gene: NA; j_gene: TRBJ2-7; CDR3nt: TGTGCCAGCAGTGACCCTACAGGATCCTCCTACGAGCAGTACTTC; CDR3aa: CASSDPTGSSYEQYF
abundance: once; v_gene: TRBV20-1; d_gene: NA; j_gene: TRBJ1-5; CDR3nt: TGCAGTGCTAGCGTTGGTCGAGGGGGACGGAGCACGGGACAGCCCCAGCATTTT; CDR3aa: CSASVGRGGRSTGQPQHF
abundance: few; v_gene: TRBV15; d_gene: NA; j_gene: TRBJ1-1; CDR3nt: TGTGCCACCAGTAGGACGGTAATGAACACTGAAGCTTTCTTT; CDR3aa: CATSRTVMNTEAFF
abundance: NA; v_gene: TRBV5-6; d_gene: NA; j_gene: TRBJ1-1; CDR3nt: TGTGCCAGCAGCTGGGAGAACACTGAAGCTTTCTTT; CDR3aa: CASSWENTEAFF
abundance: NA; v_gene: TRBV6-1; d_gene: TRBD1; j_gene: TRBJ2-2; CDR3nt: TGTGCCAGCAGACGACCCCAGGGGGCGCACACCGGGGAGCTGTTTTTT; CDR3aa: CASRRPQGAHTGELFF
abundance: medium-sized; v_gene: TRBV20-1; d_gene: TRBD1; j_gene: TRBJ1-2; CDR3nt: TGCAGTGCAGGACAGGGGGCTAACTATGGCTACACCTTC; CDR3aa: CSAGQGANYGYTF
abundance: few; v_gene: TRBV11-3; d_gene: NA; j_gene: TRBJ1-2; CDR3nt: TGTGCCAGCAGCTTAGGATCCCCCAATGGCTACACCTTC; CDR3aa: CASSLGSPNGYTF
abundance: NA; v_gene: TRBV5-1; d_gene: TRBD1; j_gene: TRBJ1-1; CDR3nt: TGCGCCAGCAGCTCGAACGTGGACAGGGGAGACACTGAAGCTTTCTTT; CDR3aa: CASSSNVDRGDTEAFF
abundance: NA; v_gene: TRBV28; d_gene: TRBD1; j_gene: TRBJ1-6; CDR3nt: TGTGCCAGCAGGAAGGGGACAGGGGGCGGTTCACCCCTCCACTTT; CDR3aa: CASRKGTGGGSPLHF
abundance: few; v_gene: TRBV6-1; d_gene: NA; j_gene: TRBJ1-1; CDR3nt: TGTGCCAGCACCCTGGCGGGGAGTGATGAAGCTTTCTTT; CDR3aa: CASTLAGSDEAFF
abundance: NA; v_gene: TRBV27; d_gene: TRBD1; j_gene: TRBJ1-2; CDR3nt: TGTGCCAGCAGTACCCAGGGGGCGCGCGATGGCTACACCTTC; CDR3aa: CASSTQGARDGYTF
abundance: once; v_gene: TRBV6-2/TRBV6-3; d_gene: NA; j_gene: TRBJ2-1; CDR3nt: TGTGCCAGCATCAAGGGACGGTCCTACAATGAGCAGTTCTTC; CDR3aa: CASIKGRSYNEQFF
abundance: NA; v_gene: TRBV7-2; d_gene: NA; j_gene: TRBJ2-5; CDR3nt: TGTGCCAGCAGCCTTTGGGGGAGTGCAACCGGCGAGACCCAGTACTTC; CDR3aa: CASSLWGSATGETQYF
abundance: NA; v_gene: TRBV6-1; d_gene: NA; j_gene: TRBJ2-7; CDR3nt: TGTGCCAGCAAATCGACGACCTACGAGCAGTACTTC; CDR3aa: CASKSTTYEQYF
abundance: NA; v_gene: TRBV28; d_gene: NA; j_gene: TRBJ1-2; CDR3nt: TGTGCCAGCAGGAGAAACGGCGGAGGCTACACCTTC; CDR3aa: CASRRNGGGYTF
abundance: NA; v_gene: TRBV19; d_gene: NA; j_gene: TRBJ1-2; CDR3nt: TGTGCCAGTAGTATAGAGAACGGCTACACCTTC; CDR3aa: CASSIENGYTF
abundance: NA; v_gene: TRBV14; d_gene: TRBD2; j_gene: TRBJ2-1; CDR3nt: TGTGCCAGCAGCCGGACTAGCGGAGGCACCTACAATGAGCAGTTCTTC; CDR3aa: CASSRTSGGTYNEQFF
abundance: NA; v_gene: TRBV7-3; d_gene: NA; j_gene: TRBJ2-1; CDR3nt: TGTGCCAGCAGCTTCCGGGGTGCGCACAATGAGCAGTTCTTC; CDR3aa: CASSFRGAHNEQFF
abundance: once; v_gene: TRBV4-3; d_gene: NA; j_gene: TRBJ1-6; CDR3nt: TGCGCCAGCAGCCAAGTGTTTTATTCACCCCTCCACTTT; CDR3aa: CASSQVFYSPLHF
abundance: NA; v_gene: TRBV7-3; d_gene: NA; j_gene: TRBJ2-5; CDR3nt: TGTGCCAGCAGCTTGAACAGGGCGGAGACCCAGTACTTC; CDR3aa: CASSLNRAETQYF
abundance: few; v_gene: TRBV6-5; d_gene: NA; j_gene: TRBJ1-2; CDR3nt: TGTGCCAGCAGTTTAGACTCCAACTATGGCTACACCTTC; CDR3aa: CASSLDSNYGYTF
abundance: few; v_gene: TRBV2; d_gene: NA; j_gene: TRBJ1-1; CDR3nt: TGTGCCGACCAGGGGAGAGGAAACACTGAAGCTTTCTTT; CDR3aa: CADQGRGNTEAFF
abundance: few; v_gene: TRBV20-1; d_gene: NA; j_gene: TRBJ1-6; CDR3nt: TGCAGTGCCTCAGGGCTTAGCTCCTATAATTCACCCCTCCACTTT; CDR3aa: CSASGLSSYNSPLHF
abundance: NA; v_gene: TRBV4-2; d_gene: TRBD1; j_gene: TRBJ2-6; CDR3nt: TGTGCCAGCAGCCAAGAAAGACCCCGGGACAGGGGCTTCTCTGGGGCCAACGTCCTGACTTTC; CDR3aa: CASSQERPRDRGFSGANVLTF
abundance: few; v_gene: TRBV29-1; d_gene: NA; j_gene: TRBJ2-2; CDR3nt: TGCAGCGTTGATTCGGCGAACACCGGGGAGCTGTTTTTT; CDR3aa: CSVDSANTGELFF
abundance: few; v_gene: TRBV12-5; d_gene: NA; j_gene: TRBJ1-2; CDR3nt: TGTGCTAGTGGTTTGCCTAACCCTGCGGGGGGCTACACCTTC; CDR3aa: CASGLPNPAGGYTF
abundance: NA; v_gene: TRBV20-1; d_gene: TRBD1; j_gene: TRBJ2-1; CDR3nt: TGCAGTGCTAACCAATACAGGGGTGGCTACAATGAGCAGTTCTTC; CDR3aa: CSANQYRGGYNEQFF
abundance: NA; v_gene: TRBV15; d_gene: NA; j_gene: TRBJ2-5; CDR3nt: TGTGCCACCAGCAGAGATCGTAGGTGGTTTGGGGCGCAAGAGACCCAGTACTTC; CDR3aa: CATSRDRRWFGAQETQYF
abundance: NA; v_gene: TRBV7-8; d_gene: NA; j_gene: TRBJ1-1; CDR3nt: TGTGCCAGCAGCCGAACATTACGACCGAACACTGAAGCTTTCTTT; CDR3aa: CASSRTLRPNTEAFF
abundance: NA; v_gene: TRBV7-2; d_gene: NA; j_gene: TRBJ1-1; CDR3nt: TGTGCCAGCAGCCCAAGGACGGGCATGAACACTGAAGCTTTCTTT; CDR3aa: CASSPRTGMNTEAFF
abundance: NA; v_gene: TRBV11-3; d_gene: NA; j_gene: TRBJ1-6; CDR3nt: TGTGCCAGCAGCGCCCGGATGTCACCCCTCCACTTT; CDR3aa: CASSARMSPLHF
abundance: NA; v_gene: TRBV7-9; d_gene: TRBD2; j_gene: TRBJ2-1; CDR3nt: TGTGCCAGCTCTAGCGGAGTCTACAATGAGCAGTTCTTC; CDR3aa: CASSSGVYNEQFF
abundance: NA; v_gene: TRBV20-1; d_gene: TRBD1; j_gene: TRBJ1-2; CDR3nt: TGCAGTGCCAGTCCCGGGACAGGGCGTGGCTACACCTTC; CDR3aa: CSASPGTGRGYTF
abundance: few; v_gene: TRBV11-2; d_gene: NA; j_gene: TRBJ2-3; CDR3nt: TGTGCCAGCAGCTTAGTGGTAGATACGCAGTATTTT; CDR3aa: CASSLVVDTQYF
abundance: few; v_gene: TRBV5-1; d_gene: NA; j_gene: TRBJ1-5; CDR3nt: TGCGCCAGCAGAAGAGACAACAATCAGCCCCAGCATTTT; CDR3aa: CASRRDNNQPQHF
abundance: NA; v_gene: TRBV6-4; d_gene: NA; j_gene: TRBJ2-3; CDR3nt: TGTGCCAGCAGTAGGGACCCCACAGATACGCAGTATTTT; CDR3aa: CASSRDPTDTQYF
abundance: NA; v_gene: TRBV6-1; d_gene: TRBD1; j_gene: TRBJ2-1; CDR3nt: TGTGCCAGCAGGGCGGGACAGGGGTTAGTGGATGAGCAGTTCTTC; CDR3aa: CASRAGQGLVDEQFF
abundance: NA; v_gene: TRBV11-2; d_gene: NA; j_gene: TRBJ2-1; CDR3nt: TGTGCCAGCAGCTTTAGTGCATCCTACAATGAGCAGTTCTTC; CDR3aa: CASSFSASYNEQFF
abundance: few; v_gene: TRBV20-1; d_gene: NA; j_gene: TRBJ1-6; CDR3nt: TGCAGTGCTAGGTCAGGGACGAATAATTCACCCCTCCACTTT; CDR3aa: CSARSGTNNSPLHF
abundance: NA; v_gene: TRBV4-3; d_gene: NA; j_gene: TRBJ2-3; CDR3nt: TGCGCCAGCAGCCCAGGGGTAGGGGGGACAGATACGCAGTATTTT; CDR3aa: CASSPGVGGTDTQYF
abundance: NA; v_gene: TRBV6-1; d_gene: NA; j_gene: TRBJ2-7; CDR3nt: TGTGCCAGCAGTATAAAGGGAGGAAAGTACTTC; CDR3aa: CASSIKGGKYF
abundance: NA; v_gene: TRBV5-1; d_gene: NA; j_gene: TRBJ2-5; CDR3nt: TGCGCCAGCAGCTTGGTTCCGGATGGGGAGACCCAGTACTTC; CDR3aa: CASSLVPDGETQYF
abundance: NA; v_gene: TRBV6-1; d_gene: TRBD1; j_gene: TRBJ1-2; CDR3nt: TGTGCCAGCAGCCTGGGCTGGGACAGGGGGTCCAACTATGGCTACACCTTC; CDR3aa: CASSLGWDRGSNYGYTF
abundance: NA; v_gene: TRBV28; d_gene: TRBD2; j_gene: TRBJ2-7; CDR3nt: TGTGCCAGCACCCCTAGCGGGAGCGTCAACGAGCAGTACTTC; CDR3aa: CASTPSGSVNEQYF